A few counts support the clone carrying this T cell receptor (beta chain). Its matching antigen is unknown. These data originate in a study of blood T cells in healthy people across ages. Caucasian individuals from Russia who were healthy and aged roughly 6 to 100 acted as donors. Roughly 9.8 milliliters of peripheral blood were drawn from each donor. General observations from the study: A strong correlation was seen between TCR beta diversity and naive T cell percentage.

The use of a sample-barcoded 5' primer and a J-beta primer mix characterized a second PCR of roughly 7 to 12 cycles. One entry per CDR3 protein results from TCRdb running MiXCR on the 5' RACE reads. The repertoire holds around 1,500,000 distinct CDR3 sequences, with about 43% as singletons. The sequenced sample consisted of blood. The TCR was taken from a woman aged 18-29 years in good health.

The DNA for the CDR3 is TGTGCCAGCAGCTCCCGGCGAAAAGGGCAGGGGGCGACTTCGAACACTGAAGCTTTCTTT. Translation gives CASSSRRKGQGATSNTEAFF. The rearrangement joins TRBV11-1 to TRBJ1-1, with TRBD1 matching 8 bases. V was pared by 4 bases and J by 1 base, with 20 bases of the junction left unmatched. The CDR3 is 20 amino acids. The germline gives CDR1 SGHAT, CDR2 FQDESV (reference sequence).